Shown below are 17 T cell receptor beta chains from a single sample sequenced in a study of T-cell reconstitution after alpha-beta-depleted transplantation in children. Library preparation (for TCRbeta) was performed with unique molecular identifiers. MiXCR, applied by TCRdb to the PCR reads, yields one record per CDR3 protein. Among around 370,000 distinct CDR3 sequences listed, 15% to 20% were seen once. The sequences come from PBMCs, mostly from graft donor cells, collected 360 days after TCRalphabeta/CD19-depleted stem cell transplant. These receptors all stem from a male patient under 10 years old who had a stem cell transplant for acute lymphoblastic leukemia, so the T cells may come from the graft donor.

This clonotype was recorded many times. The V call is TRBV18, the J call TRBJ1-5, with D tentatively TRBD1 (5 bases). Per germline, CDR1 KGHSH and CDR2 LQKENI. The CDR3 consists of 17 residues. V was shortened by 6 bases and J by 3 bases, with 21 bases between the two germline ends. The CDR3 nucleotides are TGTGCCAGCTCTGTAGGGGCCAACACAGGAATCAATCAGCCCCAGCATTTT. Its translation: CASSVGANTGINQPQHF.

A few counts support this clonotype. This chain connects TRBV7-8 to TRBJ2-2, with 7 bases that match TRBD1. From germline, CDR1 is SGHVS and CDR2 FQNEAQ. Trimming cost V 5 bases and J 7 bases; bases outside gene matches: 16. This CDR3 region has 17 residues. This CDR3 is CASSAPMTGPQVGELFF. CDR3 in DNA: TGTGCCAGCAGCGCCCCGATGACAGGGCCTCAAGTCGGGGAGCTGTTTTTT.

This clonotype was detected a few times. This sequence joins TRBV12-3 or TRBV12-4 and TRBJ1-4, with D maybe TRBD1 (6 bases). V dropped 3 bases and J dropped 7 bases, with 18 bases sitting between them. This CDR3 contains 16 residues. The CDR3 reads CASSLVLDRWIEKLFF. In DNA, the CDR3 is TGTGCCAGCAGTTTGGTACTGGACAGATGGATTGAAAAACTGTTTTTT.

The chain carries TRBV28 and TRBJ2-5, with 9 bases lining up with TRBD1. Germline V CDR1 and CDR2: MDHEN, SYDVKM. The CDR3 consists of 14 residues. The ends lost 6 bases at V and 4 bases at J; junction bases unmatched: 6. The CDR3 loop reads CASSLTGGRETQYF. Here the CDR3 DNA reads TGTGCCAGCAGCCTGACAGGGGGGAGAGAGACCCAGTACTTC.

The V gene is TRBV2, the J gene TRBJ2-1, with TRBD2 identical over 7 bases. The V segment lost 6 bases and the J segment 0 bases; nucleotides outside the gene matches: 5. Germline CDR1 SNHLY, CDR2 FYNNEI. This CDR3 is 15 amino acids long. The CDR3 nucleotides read TGTGCCAGCAGGTACTGGACTAGCTCCTACAATGAGCAGTTCTTC. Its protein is CASRYWTSSYNEQFF. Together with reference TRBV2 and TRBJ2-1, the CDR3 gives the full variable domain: EPEVTQTPSHQVTQMGQEVILRCVPISNHLYFYWYRQILGQKVEFLVSFYNNEISEKSEIFDDQFSVERPDGSNFTLKIRSTKLEDSAMYFCASRYWTSSYNEQFFGPGTRLTVL.

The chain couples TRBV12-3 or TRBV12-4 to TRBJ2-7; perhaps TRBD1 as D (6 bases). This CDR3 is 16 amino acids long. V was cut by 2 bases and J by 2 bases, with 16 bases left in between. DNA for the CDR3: TGTGCCAGCAGTTTATACCCCCCAACAGGGACCTACGAGCAGTACTTC. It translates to CASSLYPPTGTYEQYF.

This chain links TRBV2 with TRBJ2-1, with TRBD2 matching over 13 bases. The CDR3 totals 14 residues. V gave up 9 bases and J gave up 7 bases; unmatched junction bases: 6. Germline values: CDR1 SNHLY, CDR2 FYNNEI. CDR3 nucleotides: TGTGCCAGGGCCGGACTAGCGGGAGATAATGAGCAGTTCTTC. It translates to CARAGLAGDNEQFF.

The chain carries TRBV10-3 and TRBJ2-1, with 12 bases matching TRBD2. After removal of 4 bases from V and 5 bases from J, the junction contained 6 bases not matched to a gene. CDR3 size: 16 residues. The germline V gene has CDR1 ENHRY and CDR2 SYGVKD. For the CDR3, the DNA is TGTGCCATCAGTGGCAGACTAGCGGGAGATAACAATGAGCAGTTCTTC. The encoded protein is CAISGRLAGDNNEQFF.

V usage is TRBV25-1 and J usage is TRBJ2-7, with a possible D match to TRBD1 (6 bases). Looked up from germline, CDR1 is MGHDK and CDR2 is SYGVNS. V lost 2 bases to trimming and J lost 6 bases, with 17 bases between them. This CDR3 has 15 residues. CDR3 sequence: CASSETVLRTAEQYF. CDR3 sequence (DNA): TGTGCCAGCAGTGAAACTGTCCTCAGGACAGCCGAGCAGTACTTC.

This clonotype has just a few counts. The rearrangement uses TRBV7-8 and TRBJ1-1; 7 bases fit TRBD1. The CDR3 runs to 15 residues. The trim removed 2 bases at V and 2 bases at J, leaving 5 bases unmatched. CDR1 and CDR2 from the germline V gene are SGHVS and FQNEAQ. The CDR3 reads CASSLRDSYNTEAFF. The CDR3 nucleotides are TGTGCCAGCAGCTTACGGGACAGCTATAACACTGAAGCTTTCTTT.

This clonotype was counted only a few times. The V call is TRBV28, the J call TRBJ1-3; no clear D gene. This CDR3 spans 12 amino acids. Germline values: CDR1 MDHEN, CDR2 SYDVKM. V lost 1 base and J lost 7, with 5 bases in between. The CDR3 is CASSLSFNTIYF. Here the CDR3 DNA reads TGTGCCAGCAGTTTATCTTTCAACACCATATATTTT.

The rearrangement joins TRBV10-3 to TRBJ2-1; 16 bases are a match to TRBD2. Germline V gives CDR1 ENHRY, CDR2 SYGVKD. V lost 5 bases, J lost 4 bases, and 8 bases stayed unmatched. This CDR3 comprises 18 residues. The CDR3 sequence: CAISPGTSGRATYNEQFF. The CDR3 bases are TGTGCCATCAGTCCCGGGACTAGCGGGAGGGCCACATACAATGAGCAGTTCTTC.

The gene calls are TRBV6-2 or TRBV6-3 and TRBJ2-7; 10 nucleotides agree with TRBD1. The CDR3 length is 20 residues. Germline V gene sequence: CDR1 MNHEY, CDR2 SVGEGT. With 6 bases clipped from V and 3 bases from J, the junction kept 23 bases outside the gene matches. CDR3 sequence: CASRSRDRGTEFGLLYEQYF. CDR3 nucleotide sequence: TGTGCCAGCAGATCCCGGGACAGGGGAACGGAGTTCGGTCTTCTCTACGAGCAGTACTTC.

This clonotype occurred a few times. CDR3 in amino acids: CASSQDAGTLGGYEQYF. The CDR3 region has the DNA TGTGCCAGCAGCCAAGATGCAGGGACTCTGGGGGGCTACGAGCAGTACTTC. The gene calls are TRBV4-2 and TRBJ2-7, with D perhaps TRBD2 (6 bases). The CDR3 contains 17 residues. Germline V lookup: CDR1 LGHNA, CDR2 YNFKEQ. The V end lost 0 bases, the J end lost 3 bases, and 18 bases lay between the germline ends.

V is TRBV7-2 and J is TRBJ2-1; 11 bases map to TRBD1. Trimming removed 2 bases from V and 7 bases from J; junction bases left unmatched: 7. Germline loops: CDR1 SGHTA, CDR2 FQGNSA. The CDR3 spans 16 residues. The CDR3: CASSLRGQGAKNEQFF. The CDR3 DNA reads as TGTGCCAGCAGCTTACGTGGACAGGGGGCTAAAAATGAGCAGTTCTTC. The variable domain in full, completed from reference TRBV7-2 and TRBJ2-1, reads GAGVSQSPSNKVTEKGKDVELRCDPISGHTALYWYRQSLGQGLEFLIYFQGNSAPDKSGLPSDRFSAERTGGSVSTLTIQRTQQEDSAVYLCASSLRGQGAKNEQFFGPGTRLTVL.

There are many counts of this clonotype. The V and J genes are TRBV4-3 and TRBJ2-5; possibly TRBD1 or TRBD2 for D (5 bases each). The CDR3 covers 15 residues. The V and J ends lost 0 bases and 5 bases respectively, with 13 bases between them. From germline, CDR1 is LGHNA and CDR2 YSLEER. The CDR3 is CASSQDRDHRETQYF. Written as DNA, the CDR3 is TGCGCCAGCAGCCAAGATCGGGACCATAGGGAGACCCAGTACTTC.

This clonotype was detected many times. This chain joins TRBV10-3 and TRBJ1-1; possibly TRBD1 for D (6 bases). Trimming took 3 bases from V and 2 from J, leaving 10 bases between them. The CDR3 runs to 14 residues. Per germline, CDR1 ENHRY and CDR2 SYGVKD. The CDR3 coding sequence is TGTGCCATCAGTGACTACAGGGATAACACTGAAGCTTTCTTT. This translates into CAISDYRDNTEAFF.